Below are 9 T cell receptor beta chains sequenced from a single sample in a study of regulatory T cells in long-lasting Graves disease. Arm-PCR of CDR3 regions and iRepertoire HTBI primers were the basis on which TCR beta libraries were built. TCRdb passed the multiplex PCR reads through MiXCR, listing each CDR3 protein once. The profile shows hundreds of thousands of distinct CDR3 sequences, approximately 22% of them singletons. The time point denotes: persistent/refractory GD, antithyroid drugs over 5 years with positive TRAb. Making the TCR library involved RNA that had been extracted from PBMCs. This specimen consisted of peripheral blood mononuclear cells (PBMCs), obtained when the disease was refractory, from a patient treated with antithyroid drugs. The source is a female donor with Graves disease.

The chain couples TRBV11-3 to TRBJ2-2; 10 nucleotides line up with TRBD2. Trimming removed 1 base from V and 4 bases from J; junction bases left unmatched: 6. From germline, CDR1 is SGHNT and CDR2 YENEEA. The length of the CDR3 is 17 residues. DNA of the CDR3: TGTGCCAGCAGCTTAGTAACGTCTAGCGGGAGCACCGGGGAGCTGTTTTTT. This translates into CASSLVTSSGSTGELFF.

The sample holds many counts of this clonotype. The V and J genes are TRBV29-1 and TRBJ1-5; a weak D match, TRBD1 (6 bases). Between the trimmed V and J ends, which lost 2 bases and 5 bases, there was a span of 10 bases. Germline CDR1 is SQVTM and CDR2 is ANQGSEA. The CDR3 is 13 residues long. The CDR3 spells CSVEWHRDQPQHF. Written as DNA, the CDR3 is TGCAGCGTTGAATGGCACAGGGATCAGCCCCAGCATTTT.

This clonotype was detected once. The chain recombines TRBV3-1 with TRBJ2-1; 11 bases align to TRBD2. This CDR3 region has 17 residues. V shed 0 bases and J 4 bases; nucleotides not matched to a gene: 5. Germline CDR1 and CDR2: LGHDT and YNNKEL (reference sequence). The CDR3 is CASSQDGTSGRYNEQFF. The CDR3 nucleotides are TGTGCCAGCAGCCAAGATGGGACTAGCGGAAGATACAATGAGCAGTTCTTC.

The chain uses TRBV7-9 and TRBJ2-2; 7 nucleotides agree with TRBD1. Looked up from germline, CDR1 is SEHNR and CDR2 is FQNEAQ (reference sequence). CDR3 length: 15 amino acids. V was clipped by 0 bases and J by 4 bases; unmatched bases: 2. This CDR3 is CASSLAGTATGELFF. For the CDR3, the DNA is TGTGCCAGCAGCTTAGCGGGGACAGCCACCGGGGAGCTGTTTTTT.

This clonotype was picked up a small number of times. The V call is TRBV6-1, the J call TRBJ2-1, with 13 nucleotides matching TRBD2. V shed 6 bases and J 13 bases; nucleotides not matched to a gene: 15. The length of the CDR3 is 16 residues. Per germline, CDR1 MNHNS and CDR2 SASEGT. The CDR3 here is CASRPDRIRLAGGQFF. The CDR3 DNA follows: TGTGCCAGCAGACCCGACAGGATCCGACTAGCGGGAGGTCAGTTCTTC.

The chain has TRBV7-8 and TRBJ1-2; 9 bases fit TRBD1. The germline V gene has CDR1 SGHVS and CDR2 FQNEAQ. The CDR3 is 15 amino acids. J was trimmed by 6 bases and V by 3 bases; bases with no gene match: 8. CDR3 residues: CASSLQTGTGNGYTF. In DNA form, the CDR3 reads TGTGCCAGCAGCTTGCAAACCGGGACAGGGAATGGCTACACCTTC.

Ten or more counts support this clonotype. The chain is built from TRBV20-1 and TRBJ2-4; possibly TRBD1 for D (5 bases). CDR3 size: 13 residues. The V and J ends lost 3 bases and 5 bases respectively, with 11 bases between them. Germline CDR1 DFQATT, CDR2 SNEGSKA (reference sequence). The CDR3 DNA sequence: TGCAGTGCTAGTGCACAGGACGAAAACATTCAGTACTTC. Its translation is CSASAQDENIQYF.

The V and J genes are TRBV5-1 and TRBJ2-2; no definite D call. The length of the CDR3 is 14 residues. Germline V gene sequence: CDR1 SGHRS, CDR2 YFSETQ. V was trimmed by 4 bases and J by 0 bases, leaving 7 bases between them. The CDR3 region is CASSPSANTGELFF. In nucleotides, the CDR3 is TGCGCCAGCAGCCCCTCGGCGAACACCGGGGAGCTGTTTTTT.

The chain links TRBV5-1 to TRBJ1-1; TRBD1 matches 10 bases. Germline V gives CDR1 SGHRS, CDR2 YFSETQ. V trimming: 0 bases; J trimming: 5 bases; junction bases outside the gene matches: 7. The CDR3 spans 16 residues. Here the CDR3 DNA reads TGCGCCAGCAGCTTGGGATCGACAGGGGGCGAGACTGAAGCTTTCTTT. Amino acids: CASSLGSTGGETEAFF.